These 8 T cell receptor beta chains were sequenced from one sample in a study of blood T cells in healthy people across ages. The second PCR ran roughly 6 to 11 cycles with a sample-barcoded 5' primer and J-beta primers. TCRdb reanalysed the 5' RACE reads using MiXCR and keeps one entry per CDR3 protein. The profile shows hundreds of thousands of distinct CDR3 sequences, 58% of them singletons. The sample was blood. These TCRs come from a man under 40 in good health.

CDR3 sequence: CASSRTSGISSGANVLTF. CDR3 bases: TGTGCCAGCAGTAGGACTAGCGGAATTTCCTCTGGGGCCAACGTCCTGACTTTC. The genes are TRBV28 and TRBJ2-6, with 10 positions matching TRBD2. Germline V gene lookup returns CDR1 MDHEN and CDR2 SYDVKM. CDR3 length equals 18 residues. V shed 5 bases and J 0 bases; nucleotides not matched to a gene: 7. Variable domain in full (rest from reference TRBV28 and TRBJ2-6): DVKVTQSSRYLVKRTGEKVFLECVQDMDHENMFWYRQDPGLGLRLIYFSYDVKMKEKGDIPEGYSVSREKKERFSLILESASTNQTSMYLCASSRTSGISSGANVLTFGAGSRLTVL.

This clonotype was seen a handful of times. The CDR3 DNA follows: TGTGCCAGCGGGACAGTAGGAAACATTCAGTACTTC. It codes for CASGTVGNIQYF. The chain recombines TRBV5-6 with TRBJ2-4, with 7 bases lining up with TRBD1. Germline V CDR1 and CDR2: SGHDT, YYEEEE. The CDR3 totals 12 residues. The V and J ends lost 7 bases and 6 bases, in that order; junction bases with no gene match: 4.

In this sample, this clonotype turned up a few times. V usage is TRBV7-2 and J usage is TRBJ2-1; TRBD2 matches 9 bases. Germline V gene sequence: CDR1 SGHTA, CDR2 FQGNSA. The CDR3 sequence is 15 residues long. J gave up 5 bases and V 5 bases, and 7 bases lay outside the gene matches. In nucleotides, the CDR3 is TGTGCCAGCAGCGCTAGCGGGAAATCGGACAATGAGCAGTTCTTC. Translating gives CASSASGKSDNEQFF.

The V gene is TRBV20-1, the J gene TRBJ2-1; 12 nucleotides agree with TRBD1. In germline, CDR1 is DFQATT, CDR2 SNEGSKA (reference sequence). The CDR3 extends over 15 amino acids. V was pared by 6 bases and J by 7 bases, with 10 bases of the junction left unmatched. CDR3 nucleotides: TGCAGTGCGCCGAGCGGGGACAGGGGGCTGAATGAGCAGTTCTTC. It yields the protein CSAPSGDRGLNEQFF.

CDR3 bases: TGTGCCAGCAGTCCGACAGCAAACCCCTTGATTTGTGGCTACACCTTC. Protein product: CASSPTANPLICGYTF. The rearrangement links TRBV27 to TRBJ1-2, with D possibly TRBD1 on 5 matching bases. The CDR3 extends over 16 amino acids. The V end lost 5 bases, the J end lost 7 bases, and 23 bases lay between the germline ends. CDR1 and CDR2 from the germline V gene are MNHEY and SMNVEV (reference sequence).

This chain joins TRBV6-8 and TRBJ2-1; 14 bases fit TRBD2. V shed 4 bases and J 0 bases; nucleotides not matched to a gene: 11. This CDR3 spans 20 amino acids. The germline gives CDR1 MNHGY, CDR2 SAAAGT. The CDR3: CASSCRTSGGIPSSYNEQFF. The DNA for the CDR3 is TGTGCCAGCAGTTGTCGGACTAGCGGGGGGATTCCAAGCTCCTACAATGAGCAGTTCTTC.

The chain is built from TRBV25-1 and TRBJ1-4; D is unresolved. The germline V gene encodes CDR1 MGHDK and CDR2 SYGVNS. The CDR3 consists of 17 residues. Trimming left V 1 base short and J 7 bases short, with 19 bases between. The CDR3 nucleotides are TGTGCCAGCAGTGAATCCCGGCGGAGTTTCCTTGGTGAAAAACTGTTTTTT. As protein: CASSESRRSFLGEKLFF. Full variable domain (outside the CDR3, taken from reference TRBV25-1 and TRBJ1-4): EADIYQTPRYLVIGTGKKITLECSQTMGHDKMYWYQQDPGMELHLIHYSYGVNSTEKGDLSSESTVSRIRTEHFPLTLESARPSHTSQYLCASSESRRSFLGEKLFFGSGTQLSVL.

The chain recombines TRBV5-5 with TRBJ2-1; a weak D match, TRBD2 (5 bases). This CDR3 has 13 residues. Trimming pared 7 bases from V and 9 bases from J, leaving 17 bases between. Germline V CDR1 and CDR2: SGHKS, YYEKEE (reference sequence). The CDR3 region has the DNA TGTGCCAGCTCTGGAGTCCTAGAGGGTGAGCAGTTCTTC. It translates to CASSGVLEGEQFF.